Below, 15 T cell receptor beta chains from the same sample are listed, as sequenced in a study of T cell changes during pregnancy in multiple sclerosis. Using immunoSEQ multiplex PCR, the repertoire was profiled, and TCRdb retains in-frame clones only, with some absent. This table holds some 100,000 clones, 94% found once. The sample in question was peripheral blood, obtained before pregnancy. Receptors were obtained from a female donor with multiple sclerosis, enrolled in a pregnancy study.

The chain combines TRBV18 with TRBJ1-1; 8 nucleotides match TRBD1. Germline V lookup: CDR1 KGHSH, CDR2 LQKENI. CDR3 length: 15 residues. Trimming cost V 3 bases and J 5 bases; bases outside gene matches: 8. Written as DNA, the CDR3 is TGTGCCAGCTCACCCGGACAGGGTATAAAGACTGAAGCTTTCTTT. It codes for CASSPGQGIKTEAFF.

J is TRBJ2-1 and V is TRBV7-2; 8 nucleotides line up with TRBD1. The CDR3 spans 15 residues. Germline CDR1 reads SGHTA; CDR2 reads FQGNSA. J lost 8 bases, V lost 5 bases, and 11 bases had no gene match. Here the CDR3 DNA reads TGTGCCAGCAGCCCTGGACAGGGTTTCGGCGATGAGCAGTTCTTC. The encoded protein is CASSPGQGFGDEQFF.

The chain recombines TRBV7-8 with TRBJ1-5, with a possible D match to TRBD1 (6 bases). Germline V CDR1 and CDR2: SGHVS, FQNEAQ. V was trimmed by 5 bases and J by 6 bases, leaving 14 bases between them. The CDR3 is 14 residues long. DNA for the CDR3: TGTGCCAGCAGCGCACAGGGAATTAGTCAGCCCCAGCATTTT. This gives the protein CASSAQGISQPQHF. The whole variable domain, filled in from reference TRBV7-8 and TRBJ1-5, reads GAGVSQSPRYKVAKRGQDVALRCDPISGHVSLFWYQQALGQGPEFLTYFQNEAQLDKSGLPSDRFFAERPEGSVSTLKIQRTQQEDSAVYLCASSAQGISQPQHFGDGTRLSIL.

The chain links TRBV19 to TRBJ2-1; 13 bases agree with TRBD2. The ends lost 4 bases at V and 7 bases at J; junction bases unmatched: 4. The germline V gene has CDR1 LNHDA and CDR2 SQIVND (reference sequence). CDR3 length: 15 amino acids. The CDR3 nucleotides are TGTGCCAGTAGTACACTAGCGGGAGGGCCTAATGAGCAGTTCTTC. Translating gives CASSTLAGGPNEQFF.

The J gene is TRBJ1-1, the V gene TRBV18; no definite D call. The germline V gene encodes CDR1 KGHSH and CDR2 LQKENI. This CDR3 has 11 residues. V gave up 4 bases and J gave up 7 bases, with 7 bases separating them. DNA of the CDR3: TGTGCCAGCTCACTGGGCAGTGAAGCTTTCTTT. Its protein is CASSLGSEAFF. The full variable domain, its missing parts supplied by reference TRBV18 and TRBJ1-1, is NAGVMQNPRHLVRRRGQEARLRCSPMKGHSHVYWYRQLPEEGLKFMVYLQKENIIDESGMPKERFSAEFPKEGPSILRIQQVVRGDSAAYFCASSLGSEAFFGQGTRLTVV.

The chain carries TRBV7-9 and TRBJ2-2, with TRBD2 as a possible D gene (5 bases). The CDR3 totals 14 residues. Germline CDR1 reads SEHNR; CDR2 reads FQNEAQ (reference sequence). V was trimmed by 1 base and J by 7 bases, leaving 10 bases between them. In nucleotides, the CDR3 is TGTGCCAGCAGCTTAGAGATTCGGGGCGGGGAGCTGTTTTTT. It translates to CASSLEIRGGELFF.

The chain carries TRBV30 and TRBJ2-1, with D possibly being TRBD1 (6 bases). Germline-derived CDR1 and CDR2 are GTSNPN and SVGIG (reference sequence). Deletions cut 2 bases from V and 2 bases from J, with 10 bases between. CDR3 length: 14 residues. CDR3 in amino acids: CAWSTGLTYNEQFF. The CDR3 DNA is TGTGCCTGGAGTACAGGGCTTACCTACAATGAGCAGTTCTTC.

The chain employs TRBV6-6 and TRBJ1-4; TRBD1 matches at 7 bases. The CDR3 runs to 15 residues. From germline, CDR1 is MNHNY and CDR2 SVGAGI (reference sequence). V lost 0 bases to trimming and J lost 6 bases; unmatched junction nucleotides: 4. The chain's CDR3 is CASSYSGTADEKLFF. Written as DNA, the CDR3 is TGTGCCAGCAGTTACTCTGGGACAGCCGATGAAAAACTGTTTTTT.

This clone was seen once. The chain joins TRBV10-2 to TRBJ2-7; 7 bases are shared with TRBD2. Germline CDR1 reads WSHSY; CDR2 reads SAAADI. The V and J ends lost 4 bases and 2 bases, in that order; junction bases with no gene match: 5. The CDR3 runs to 14 residues. CDR3: CASSVLAEAYEQYF. The DNA of the CDR3 is TGCGCCAGCAGTGTCCTAGCGGAGGCCTACGAGCAGTACTTC.

This clone was seen a single time. The gene calls are TRBV6-6 and TRBJ2-7; 8 bases fit TRBD1. V shed 6 bases, J shed 4 bases, and the junction held 11 bases outside the gene matches. The CDR3 covers 15 residues. Looked up from germline, CDR1 is MNHNY and CDR2 is SVGAGI (reference sequence). This CDR3 reads CASSVGRTGSYEQYF. The CDR3 nucleotides read TGTGCCAGCAGCGTGGGACGGACAGGGTCTTACGAGCAGTACTTC.

V gene TRBV7-8 combines with J gene TRBJ2-7; tentatively, D is TRBD1 (5 bases). This CDR3 is built from 15 residues. Germline CDR1 SGHVS, CDR2 FQNEAQ. The ends were cut back, 2 bases at V and 0 bases at J, with 11 bases in the middle. In DNA form, the CDR3 reads TGTGCCAGCAGCTTAAAGAGGACAATCTCCTACGAGCAGTACTTC. Translation gives CASSLKRTISYEQYF.

The V call is TRBV19, the J call TRBJ1-1; weak D call: TRBD1 (6 bases). Deletions cut 6 bases from V and 2 bases from J, with 16 bases between. Looked up from germline, CDR1 is LNHDA and CDR2 is SQIVND (reference sequence). This CDR3 has 15 residues. CDR3 region: CASSSRGLLNTEAFF. The CDR3 nucleotides are TGTGCCAGTAGCAGCAGGGGTCTACTAAACACTGAAGCTTTCTTT.

The CDR3 protein is CATRGQGERVSNQPQHF. In nucleotides, the CDR3 is TGTGCCACCCGGGGACAGGGTGAGAGAGTGAGCAATCAGCCCCAGCATTTT. The rearrangement joins TRBV19 to TRBJ1-5; TRBD1 matches at 9 bases. This CDR3 has 17 residues. CDR1 and CDR2 (germline): LNHDA, SQIVND (reference sequence). J lost 1 base, V lost 10 bases, and 14 bases had no gene match.

This clone was seen only once. This chain connects TRBV11-1 to TRBJ2-5; no clear D. The CDR3 is 13 amino acids. The germline CDR1 and CDR2 sequences are SGHAT and FQDESV (reference sequence). Deletions cut 0 bases from V and 5 bases from J, with 7 bases between. CDR3: CASSLAGRETQYF. CDR3 nucleotides: TGTGCCAGCAGCTTAGCGGGCAGGGAGACCCAGTACTTC.

The rearrangement joins TRBV29-1 to TRBJ1-2, with a weak D call TRBD1 (5 bases). V was shortened by 6 bases and J by 0 bases, with 20 bases between the two germline ends. The CDR3 has 16 residues. Germline assignment: CDR1 SQVTM and CDR2 ANQGSEA. This CDR3 is CSVRERGGQANYGYTF. CDR3 nucleotides: TGCAGCGTCAGGGAGCGGGGCGGCCAAGCTAACTATGGCTACACCTTC.